This T cell receptor beta chain was recovered during a study of neurological immune-mediated disorders. The sample holds many counts of this clonotype. TCRdb used MiXCR to reprocess the 5' RACE reads, holding one entry per CDR3 protein. The table has 55,000 to 60,000 distinct CDR3 sequences, 3% to 4.5% seen once. This CDR3 spans 13 amino acids. Trimming shortened V by 4 bases and J by 0 bases, and 7 bases separated the two germline ends. The germline CDR1 and CDR2 sequences are SGHRS and YFSETQ. The TCR originated in a woman aged 25 to 45 with multiple sclerosis. The sample taken for sequencing was PBMCs. The chain links TRBV5-1 to TRBJ2-5, with D maybe TRBD2 (6 bases). The CDR3 DNA reads as TGCGCCAGCAGCCGCGGGGACCAAGAGACCCAGTACTTC. Translating gives CASSRGDQETQYF.